The present TCR beta chain was sequenced within a study of cytomegalovirus exposure and HLA in healthy donors. Whole-study findings and limits: Later analysis identified 17,000 or so TCR beta sequences associated with HLA alleles, using a false discovery rate threshold of 0.05. Accounts indicate the classifier identified cytomegalovirus status with strong specificity and sensitivity.

The donors (healthy individuals) were bone marrow donors. Germline loops: CDR1 SGHDN, CDR2 FVKESK. V lost 7 bases to trimming and J lost 0 bases; unmatched junction nucleotides: 4. The length of the CDR3 is 15 residues. 13 Jbeta primers and 60 Vbeta primers were used for the PCR. This table comes from immunoSEQ multiplex PCR, and its TCRdb copy is limited to in-frame clones, with some not included. This sample has about 84,000 clones, with roughly 73% found just once. Comments on this clone: Its specificity is unknown.

The sequence was collected from a male donor in good health and CMV-seropositive. The chain joins TRBV14 to TRBJ2-1; 9 bases align to TRBD2. Sequencing input: PBMCs. In DNA, the CDR3 is TGTGCCAGCAAGGGTAGCGGGAGCTCCTACAATGAGCAGTTCTTC. This translates into CASKGSGSSYNEQFF.